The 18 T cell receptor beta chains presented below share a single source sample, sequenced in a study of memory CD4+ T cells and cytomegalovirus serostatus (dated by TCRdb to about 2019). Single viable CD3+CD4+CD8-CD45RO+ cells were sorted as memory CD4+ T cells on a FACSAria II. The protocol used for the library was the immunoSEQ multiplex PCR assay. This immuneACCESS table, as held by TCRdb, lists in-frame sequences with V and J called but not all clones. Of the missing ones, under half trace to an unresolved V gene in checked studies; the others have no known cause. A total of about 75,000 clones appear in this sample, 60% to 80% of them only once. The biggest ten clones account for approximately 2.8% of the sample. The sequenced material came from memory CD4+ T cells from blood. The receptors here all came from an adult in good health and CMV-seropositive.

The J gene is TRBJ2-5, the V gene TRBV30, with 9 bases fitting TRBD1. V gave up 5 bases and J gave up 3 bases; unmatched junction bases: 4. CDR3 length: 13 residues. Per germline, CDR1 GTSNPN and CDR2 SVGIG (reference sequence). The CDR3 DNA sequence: TGTGCCTGGGATGGGGACAGGGAAGAGACCCAGTACTTC. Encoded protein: CAWDGDREETQYF.

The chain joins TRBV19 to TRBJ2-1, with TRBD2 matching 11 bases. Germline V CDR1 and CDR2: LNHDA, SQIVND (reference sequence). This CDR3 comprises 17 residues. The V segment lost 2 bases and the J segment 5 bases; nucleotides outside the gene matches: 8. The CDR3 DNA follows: TGTGCCAGTAGTATAAGAGGGCTAGCGGGAGGAAACAATGAGCAGTTCTTC. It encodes CASSIRGLAGGNNEQFF.

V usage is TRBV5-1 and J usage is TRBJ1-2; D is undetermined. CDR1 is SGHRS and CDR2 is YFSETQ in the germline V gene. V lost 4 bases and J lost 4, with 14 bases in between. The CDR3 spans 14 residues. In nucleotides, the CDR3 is TGCGCCAGCAGCGGGATGGACCGGAGCTATGGCTACACCTTC. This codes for CASSGMDRSYGYTF.

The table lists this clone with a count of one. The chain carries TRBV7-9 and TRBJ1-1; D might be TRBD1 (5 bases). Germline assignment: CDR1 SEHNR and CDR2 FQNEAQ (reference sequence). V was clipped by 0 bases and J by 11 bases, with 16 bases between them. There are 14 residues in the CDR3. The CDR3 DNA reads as TGTGCCAGCAGCTTAGCGGGGCAGGGCGAACGGGCTTTCTTT. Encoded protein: CASSLAGQGERAFF.

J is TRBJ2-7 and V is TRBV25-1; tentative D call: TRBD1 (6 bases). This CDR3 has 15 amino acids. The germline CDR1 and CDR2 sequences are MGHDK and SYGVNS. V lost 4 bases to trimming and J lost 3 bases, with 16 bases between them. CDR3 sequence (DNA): TGTGCCAGCAGTGCGGGACACTCCAAAGGCTACGAGCAGTACTTC. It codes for CASSAGHSKGYEQYF.

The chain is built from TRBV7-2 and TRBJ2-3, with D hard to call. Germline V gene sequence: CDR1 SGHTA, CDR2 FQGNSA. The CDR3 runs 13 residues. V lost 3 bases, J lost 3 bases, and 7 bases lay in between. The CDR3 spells CASSLGGTDTQYF. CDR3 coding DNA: TGTGCCAGCAGCTTGGGCGGAACAGATACGCAGTATTTT.

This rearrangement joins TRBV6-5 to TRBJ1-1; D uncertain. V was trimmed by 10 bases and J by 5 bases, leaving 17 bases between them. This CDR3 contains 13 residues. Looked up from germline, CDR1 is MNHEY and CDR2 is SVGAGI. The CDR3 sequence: CATHWVAGTEAFF. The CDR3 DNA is TGTGCCACCCATTGGGTCGCCGGGACTGAAGCTTTCTTT.

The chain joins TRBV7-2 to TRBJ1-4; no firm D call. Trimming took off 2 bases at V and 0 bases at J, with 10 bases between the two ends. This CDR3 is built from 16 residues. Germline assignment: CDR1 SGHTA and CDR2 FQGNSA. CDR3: CASSLMLGATNEKLFF. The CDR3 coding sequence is TGTGCCAGCAGCTTAATGTTAGGCGCAACTAATGAAAAACTGTTTTTT.

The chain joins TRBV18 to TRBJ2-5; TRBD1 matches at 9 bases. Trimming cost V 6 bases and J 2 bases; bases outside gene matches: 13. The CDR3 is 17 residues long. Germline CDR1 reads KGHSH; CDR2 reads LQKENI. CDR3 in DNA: TGTGCCAGCTCCCGATTTACCGGGACAGGGCTACAAGAGACCCAGTACTTC. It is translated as CASSRFTGTGLQETQYF.

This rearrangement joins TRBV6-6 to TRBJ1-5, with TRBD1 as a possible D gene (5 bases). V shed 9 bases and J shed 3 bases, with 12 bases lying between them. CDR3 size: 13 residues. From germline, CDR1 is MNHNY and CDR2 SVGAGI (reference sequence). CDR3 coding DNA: TGTGCCAGTCTGAGGGGAAACAATCAGCCCCAGCATTTT. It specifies CASLRGNNQPQHF.

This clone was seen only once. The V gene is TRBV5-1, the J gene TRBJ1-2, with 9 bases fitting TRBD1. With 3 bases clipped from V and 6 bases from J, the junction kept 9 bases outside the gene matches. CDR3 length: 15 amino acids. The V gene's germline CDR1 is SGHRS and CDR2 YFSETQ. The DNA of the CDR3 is TGCGCCAGCAGCTACACCGGGACAGGGACCGATGGCTACACCTTC. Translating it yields CASSYTGTGTDGYTF.

Here the CDR3 DNA reads TGTGCCAGCTCGGACTTCCTCTCCTACAATGAGCAGTTCTTC. Amino acids: CASSDFLSYNEQFF. The V gene is TRBV28, the J gene TRBJ2-1; weak D call: TRBD2 (5 bases). Germline CDR1 MDHEN, CDR2 SYDVKM. V lost 8 bases and J 0 bases, leaving 11 bases between the germline ends. CDR3 length: 14 residues.

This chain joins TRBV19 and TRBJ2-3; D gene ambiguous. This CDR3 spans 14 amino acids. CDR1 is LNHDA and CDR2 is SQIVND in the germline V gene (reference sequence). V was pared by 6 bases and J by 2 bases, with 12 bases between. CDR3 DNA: TGTGCCAGTAGCCCCCCCACAGACACAGATACGCAGTATTTT. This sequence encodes CASSPPTDTDTQYF.

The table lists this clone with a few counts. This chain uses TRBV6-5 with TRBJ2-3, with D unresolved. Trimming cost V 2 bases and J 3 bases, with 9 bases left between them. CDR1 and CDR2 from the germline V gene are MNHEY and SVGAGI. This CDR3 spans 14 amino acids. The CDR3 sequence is CASSYGVATDTQYF. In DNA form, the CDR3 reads TGTGCCAGCAGTTACGGCGTGGCGACAGATACGCAGTATTTT.

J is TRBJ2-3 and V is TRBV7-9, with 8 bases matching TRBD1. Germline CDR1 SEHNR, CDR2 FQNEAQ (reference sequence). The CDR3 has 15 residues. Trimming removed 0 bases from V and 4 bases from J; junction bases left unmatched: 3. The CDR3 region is CASSLAQQGADTQYF. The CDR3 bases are TGTGCCAGCAGCTTAGCGCAACAGGGGGCAGATACGCAGTATTTT.

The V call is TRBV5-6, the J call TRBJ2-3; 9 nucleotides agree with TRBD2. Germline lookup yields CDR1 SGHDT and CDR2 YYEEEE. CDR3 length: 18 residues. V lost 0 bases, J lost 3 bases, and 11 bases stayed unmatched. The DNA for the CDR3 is TGTGCCAGCAGCTTGGAGGGGGTACGGCGGGGGGGAACAGATACGCAGTATTTT. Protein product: CASSLEGVRRGGTDTQYF.

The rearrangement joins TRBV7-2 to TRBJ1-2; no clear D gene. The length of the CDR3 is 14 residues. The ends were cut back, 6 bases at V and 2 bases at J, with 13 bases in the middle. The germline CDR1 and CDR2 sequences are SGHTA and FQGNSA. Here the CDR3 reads CASRPPSGNYGYTF. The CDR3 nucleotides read TGTGCCAGCAGGCCTCCCTCCGGCAACTATGGCTACACCTTC.

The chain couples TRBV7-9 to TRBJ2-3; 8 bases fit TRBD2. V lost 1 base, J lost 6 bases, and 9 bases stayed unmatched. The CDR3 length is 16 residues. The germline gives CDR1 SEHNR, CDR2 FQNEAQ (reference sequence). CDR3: CASSLGASGGVDTQYF. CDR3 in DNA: TGTGCCAGCAGCTTAGGGGCGAGCGGGGGTGTGGATACGCAGTATTTT.